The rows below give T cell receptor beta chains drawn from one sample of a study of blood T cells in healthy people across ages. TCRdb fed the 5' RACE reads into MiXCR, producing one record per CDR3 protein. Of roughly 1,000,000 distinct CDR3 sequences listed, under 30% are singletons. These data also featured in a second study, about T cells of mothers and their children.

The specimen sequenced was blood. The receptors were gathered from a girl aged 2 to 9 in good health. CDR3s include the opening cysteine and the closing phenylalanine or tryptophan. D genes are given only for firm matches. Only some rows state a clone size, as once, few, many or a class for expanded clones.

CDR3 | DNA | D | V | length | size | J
CASSLNSPGYGYTF | TGTGCCAGCAGCTTGAACAGTCCGGGCTATGGCTACACCTTC | . | TRBV7-2 | 14 | few | TRBJ1-2
CASSLIPGTSGDDEQFF | TGTGCCAGCAGCCTCATCCCAGGGACTAGCGGTGACGATGAGCAGTTCTTC | TRBD2 | TRBV7-3 | 17 | few | TRBJ2-1
CASSRHDSVNNEQFF | TGTGCCAGCAGCCGGCACGATAGCGTCAACAATGAGCAGTTCTTC | . | TRBV7-9 | 15 | once | TRBJ2-1
CASSRRASALIQYF | TGTGCCAGCAGTCGGCGCGCTAGCGCCCTGATTCAGTACTTC | . | TRBV28 | 14 | few | TRBJ2-4
CATSGVSVADTQYF | TGTGCCACCAGCGGTGTTAGCGTGGCAGATACGCAGTATTTT | . | TRBV15 | 14 | . | TRBJ2-3
CASSLKNRGRNEQFF | TGTGCCAGCAGCTTAAAAAACAGGGGGCGGAATGAGCAGTTCTTC | TRBD1 | TRBV11-2 | 15 | . | TRBJ2-1
CASSSLAGPSTDTQYF | TGCGCCAGCAGCTCCCTAGCGGGGCCCAGCACAGATACGCAGTATTTT | TRBD2 | TRBV5-1 | 16 | . | TRBJ2-3
CASSLSSAVGDTEAFF | TGTGCCAGCAGCTTAAGCTCAGCCGTGGGGGACACTGAAGCTTTCTTT | . | TRBV7-9 | 16 | few | TRBJ1-1
CASSLFRDRREKLFF | TGTGCCAGCAGTTTGTTTAGGGACAGGCGTGAAAAACTGTTTTTT | TRBD1 | TRBV12-3/TRBV12-4 | 15 | . | TRBJ1-4
CASSEYGDEAFF | TGTGCCAGCAGTGAATACGGGGATGAAGCTTTCTTT | . | TRBV25-1 | 12 | few | TRBJ1-1
CASNLHGVAGDYNEQFF | TGTGCCAGCAACCTCCATGGAGTGGCGGGGGATTACAATGAGCAGTTCTTC | TRBD2 | TRBV6-1 | 17 | . | TRBJ2-1
CASSEAQGPYEQYF | TGCGCCAGCAGCGAGGCTCAGGGGCCCTACGAGCAGTACTTC | . | TRBV4-3 | 14 | . | TRBJ2-7
CASSLPGGEETQYF | TGTGCCAGCAGCTTACCAGGAGGGGAGGAGACCCAGTACTTC | . | TRBV7-9 | 14 | few | TRBJ2-5
CASSSPAKDF | TGTGCCAGCAGCTCCCCAGCCAAGGATTTT | . | TRBV7-9 | 10 | . | TRBJ2-3
CSVEGGDWRNIQYF | TGCAGCGTTGAAGGAGGGGATTGGAGAAACATTCAGTACTTC | . | TRBV29-1 | 14 | . | TRBJ2-4
CASSFTGAGIYEQYF | TGTGCCAGCAGCTTTACAGGAGCGGGAATTTACGAGCAGTACTTC | TRBD2 | TRBV5-5 | 15 | . | TRBJ2-7
CASSYSTAAYEQYF | TGTGCCAGCAGTTACTCGACTGCCGCCTACGAGCAGTACTTC | . | TRBV6-5 | 14 | many | TRBJ2-7
CASSLGQEVPAFF | TGTGCCAGCAGTCTGGGACAGGAGGTGCCAGCTTTCTTT | TRBD1 | TRBV2 | 13 | few | TRBJ1-1
CASSQDRARRGDTQYF | TGCGCCAGCAGCCAAGATAGGGCCCGGCGAGGGGATACGCAGTATTTT | . | TRBV4-1 | 16 | . | TRBJ2-3
CAISEVSPAYEQYF | TGTGCCATCAGTGAGGTCAGTCCTGCCTACGAGCAGTACTTC | . | TRBV10-3 | 14 | many | TRBJ2-7
CASSLDRLQGVEYEQYF | TGTGCCAGCAGCTTAGATAGGCTGCAGGGGGTTGAATACGAGCAGTACTTC | TRBD1 | TRBV7-2 | 17 | few | TRBJ2-7
CASSGGAETQYF | TGTGCCAGCAGTGGTGGCGCAGAGACCCAGTACTTC | . | TRBV25-1 | 12 | many | TRBJ2-5
CSVESGPSSYNEQFF | TGCAGCGTTGAAAGCGGGCCGTCCTCCTACAATGAGCAGTTCTTC | . | TRBV29-1 | 15 | few | TRBJ2-1
CASSQSPQGPNEKLFF | TGTGCCAGCAGCCAAAGTCCACAGGGACCTAATGAAAAACTGTTTTTT | . | TRBV3-1 | 16 | . | TRBJ1-4
CASSRISGRGNTEAFF | TGTGCCAGCAGCCGGATATCGGGGAGGGGGAACACTGAAGCTTTCTTT | . | TRBV7-9 | 16 | few | TRBJ1-1
CASSPQGLNTEAFF | TGCGCCAGCAGCCCTCAGGGACTGAACACTGAAGCTTTCTTT | . | TRBV4-1 | 14 | . | TRBJ1-1
CATSDPTSGGAGEQFF | TGTGCCACCAGTGATCCCACTAGCGGGGGGGCCGGGGAGCAGTTCTTC | TRBD2 | TRBV24-1 | 16 | few | TRBJ2-1
CASSARTGGFADTQYF | TGTGCCAGCAGCGCCCGGACAGGGGGCTTTGCAGATACGCAGTATTTT | TRBD1 | TRBV7-3 | 16 | few | TRBJ2-3
CASRSGGPTDTQYF | TGTGCCAGCAGGAGCGGGGGGCCCACAGATACGCAGTATTTT | TRBD2 | TRBV27 | 14 | . | TRBJ2-3